This T cell receptor beta chain is from a study of OX40 agonist ivuxolimab in advanced cancers. Study conclusions and caveats: Some patients without response likewise showed low normalized clonal expansion. In general, CD8+ T cells held more expanded clones than CD4+ did, on average.

The CDR3 covers 15 residues. Trimming pared 3 bases from V and 6 bases from J, leaving 17 bases between. Looked up from germline, CDR1 is MNHNS and CDR2 is SASEGT. With regard to this clone: Its antigen is as yet unknown.

Method: immunoSEQ multiplex PCR; TCRdb's copy keeps in-frame clones and lacks some. In the table there are approximately 66,000 clones, 85% of which are singletons. The sample was CD4+ or CD8+ T cells sorted from blood, taken in a trial of the OX40 agonist ivuxolimab. The source is an adult with an advanced solid tumor such as melanoma, head and neck, liver or kidney cancer. The V call is TRBV6-1, the J call TRBJ1-1; D is ambiguous. CDR3 sequence (DNA): TGTGCCAGCAGTGATACCGGGATAGTCTCGCCTGAAGCTTTCTTT. Translation: CASSDTGIVSPEAFF.